Below, 31 T cell receptor beta chains from the same sample are listed, as sequenced in a study of cytomegalovirus exposure and HLA in healthy donors. PCR involved 60 Vbeta and 13 Jbeta primers. The method was immunoSEQ multiplex PCR; TCRdb's version includes in-frame clones alone and lacks a portion of them. The repertoire includes about 190,000 clones, around three quarters of them detected once, and 1.5% to 2% sits in the top ten. What was sequenced was PBMCs. The receptors shown here come from a woman aged 18-35 years in good health and CMV-seronegative.

This CDR3 is CASSLNREQNTEAFF. CDR3 DNA: TGTGCCAGCAGTTTGAACAGAGAACAGAACACTGAAGCTTTCTTT. The chain uses TRBV28 and TRBJ1-1; D is unresolved. The CDR3 extends over 15 amino acids. CDR1 is MDHEN and CDR2 is SYDVKM in the germline V gene. V was trimmed by 3 bases and J by 1 base, leaving 12 bases between them.

CDR3 sequence reads: CASSPQGTGEETQYF. The CDR3 nucleotides are TGCGCCAGCAGCCCACAGGGGACAGGAGAAGAGACCCAGTACTTC. The chain has TRBV4-1 and TRBJ2-5; 8 bases match TRBD1. Germline CDR1 MGHRA, CDR2 YSYEKL. This CDR3 contains 15 residues. V was pared by 4 bases and J by 3 bases, with 7 bases of the junction left unmatched.

The chain recombines TRBV6-5 with TRBJ2-3; possibly TRBD1 for D (6 bases). Trimming cost V 2 bases and J 6 bases, with 15 bases left between them. The CDR3 is 15 residues long. CDR1 MNHEY and CDR2 SVGAGI come from the germline V gene. Here the CDR3 DNA reads TGTGCCAGCAGTTACGACCAAAAACAGGGCGATACGCAGTATTTT. Protein sequence: CASSYDQKQGDTQYF.

The chain carries TRBV6-1 and TRBJ2-5; D is perhaps TRBD2 (6 bases). Germline values: CDR1 MNHNS, CDR2 SASEGT. The CDR3 is 12 residues long. The germline V and J ends were trimmed by 6 bases and 11 bases, with 16 bases remaining between them. The CDR3 spells CASSGLTDQQYF. The CDR3 region has the DNA TGTGCCAGCAGCGGACTAACTGATCAGCAGTACTTC.

The rearrangement uses TRBV4-3 and TRBJ2-1; TRBD2 matches at 7 bases. V gave up 0 bases and J gave up 3 bases; unmatched junction bases: 5. CDR3 length equals 16 residues. Germline loops: CDR1 LGHNA, CDR2 YSLEER. DNA of the CDR3: TGCGCCAGCAGCCAAGATTGGGCGGGAGACTACAATGAGCAGTTCTTC. Its protein is CASSQDWAGDYNEQFF.

The chain recombines TRBV6-5 with TRBJ2-5; D possibly corresponds to TRBD1 (6 bases). The better agreement between TRBJ2-7 and the DNA end casts doubt on the J call. The CDR3 spans 12 residues. CDR1 is MNHEY, CDR2 SVGAGI, per germline. CDR3 region: CASSKQGYEQYF. CDR3 DNA: TGTGCCAGCAGTAAACAGGGATACGAGCAGTACTTC.

This clone turned up a few times. This chain connects TRBV19 to TRBJ1-2; 10 bases match TRBD1. The CDR3 runs to 14 residues. V shed 8 bases, J shed 4 bases, and the junction held 7 bases outside the gene matches. Germline V gene data show CDR1 as LNHDA and CDR2 as SQIVND (reference sequence). As DNA, the CDR3 is TGTGCCAGTGTCGGGACAGGGGTTCTCTATGGCTACACCTTC. Protein: CASVGTGVLYGYTF.

The chain recombines TRBV6-5 with TRBJ1-1; D possibly corresponds to TRBD1 (5 bases). V was trimmed by 0 bases and J by 8 bases, leaving 16 bases between them. Germline V gene data show CDR1 as MNHEY and CDR2 as SVGAGI. The CDR3 loop spans 15 amino acids. CDR3 sequence reads: CASSYSSGLSGEAFF. Written as DNA, the CDR3 is TGTGCCAGCAGTTACTCGTCGGGACTCTCAGGAGAAGCTTTCTTT.

This sequence joins TRBV7-2 and TRBJ2-7; the match to TRBD1 covers 8 bases. The germline V gene encodes CDR1 SGHTA and CDR2 FQGNSA. J gave up 1 base and V 3 bases, and 5 bases lay outside the gene matches. The CDR3 loop spans 15 amino acids. CDR3 DNA: TGTGCCAGCAGCTTCGGGACAGGTGATTCCTACGAGCAGTACTTC. Translation: CASSFGTGDSYEQYF.

This clone appeared once. V usage is TRBV6-6 and J usage is TRBJ2-1; 9 bases are shared with TRBD1. With 0 bases clipped from V and 6 bases from J, the junction kept 6 bases outside the gene matches. The CDR3 consists of 16 residues. In germline, CDR1 is MNHNY, CDR2 SVGAGI (reference sequence). As DNA, the CDR3 is TGTGCCAGCAGTTACTCCGGGACAGGGTTTGGCAATGAGCAGTTCTTC. Protein: CASSYSGTGFGNEQFF.

The chain combines TRBV5-6 with TRBJ2-7; D possibly corresponds to TRBD2 (6 bases). Trimming pared 6 bases from V and 3 bases from J, leaving 16 bases between. CDR1 and CDR2 (germline): SGHDT, YYEEEE. This CDR3 spans 14 amino acids. The CDR3 reads CASTLPGGDYEQYF. CDR3 coding DNA: TGTGCCAGCACCCTTCCAGGAGGGGACTACGAGCAGTACTTC.

The rearrangement joins TRBV5-1 to TRBJ1-6, with D maybe TRBD1 (5 bases). Trimming pared 0 bases from V and 0 bases from J, leaving 7 bases between. The CDR3 consists of 16 residues. Germline CDR1 and CDR2: SGHRS and YFSETQ. This CDR3 is CASSLGDSSYNSPLHF. As DNA, the CDR3 is TGCGCCAGCAGCTTGGGCGACAGCTCCTATAATTCACCCCTCCACTTT.

The CDR3 region is CASREGVSSYNEQFF. The CDR3, as DNA: TGTGCCAGCAGAGAAGGGGTCAGCTCCTACAATGAGCAGTTCTTC. The chain has TRBV27 and TRBJ2-1; D is perhaps TRBD1 (5 bases). Germline V gives CDR1 MNHEY, CDR2 SMNVEV (reference sequence). V was cut by 6 bases and J by 0 bases, with 12 bases left in between. The CDR3 runs to 15 residues.

The chain couples TRBV5-6 to TRBJ2-1; no definite D call. The germline gives CDR1 SGHDT, CDR2 YYEEEE. Trimming pared 0 bases from V and 12 bases from J, leaving 7 bases between. The CDR3 is 11 amino acids. The CDR3 region has the DNA TGTGCCAGCAGCTTGGGCTTCGGGCAGTTCTTC. The encoded protein is CASSLGFGQFF.

The chain has TRBV28 and TRBJ2-3; 7 nucleotides match TRBD1. CDR3 length: 12 residues. CDR1 and CDR2 from the germline V gene are MDHEN and SYDVKM. With 9 bases clipped from V and 4 bases from J, the junction kept 4 bases outside the gene matches. In nucleotides, the CDR3 is TGTGCCAGTCGAACAGGGGCAGATACGCAGTATTTT. As protein: CASRTGADTQYF.

The J gene is TRBJ1-1, the V gene TRBV29-1; D possibly corresponds to TRBD1 (6 bases). The CDR3 length is 13 residues. Germline assignment: CDR1 SQVTM and CDR2 ANQGSEA. V lost 4 bases and J 5 bases, leaving 14 bases between the germline ends. CDR3 nucleotide sequence: TGCAGCGTTGTGGGGGGGCTTGGAACTGAAGCTTTCTTT. Amino acid sequence: CSVVGGLGTEAFF.

The chain uses TRBV5-1 and TRBJ2-7, with TRBD2 as a possible D gene (6 bases). Looked up from germline, CDR1 is SGHRS and CDR2 is YFSETQ. V was pared by 1 base and J by 0 bases, with 11 bases between. The CDR3 sequence is 15 residues long. DNA for the CDR3: TGCGCCAGCAGCTTGCGGGAGCGGTTCTCCTACGAGCAGTACTTC. Its translation: CASSLRERFSYEQYF.

Points on this clone: The same CDR3 arises from other DNA sequences in this sample as well. This chain uses TRBV5-4 with TRBJ2-3, with D unclear. Trimming removed 0 bases from V and 6 bases from J, with 14 bases in between. From germline, CDR1 is SGHNT and CDR2 YYREEE (reference sequence). The CDR3 runs to 15 residues. CDR3 DNA sequence: TGTGCCAGCAGCTTGGTGGGTCAGGTAACGGATACGCAGTATTTT. It yields the protein CASSLVGQVTDTQYF.

This clone was recorded a few times. The gene calls are TRBV29-1 and TRBJ2-7, with 9 bases that match TRBD1. This CDR3 has 13 amino acids. V gave up 6 bases and J gave up 3 bases; unmatched junction bases: 6. Looked up from germline, CDR1 is SQVTM and CDR2 is ANQGSEA. The CDR3 spells CSVAGTGRYEQYF. CDR3 bases: TGCAGCGTAGCCGGGACAGGGCGCTACGAGCAGTACTTC.

The chain couples TRBV18 to TRBJ1-1, with D maybe TRBD1 (5 bases). There are 13 residues in the CDR3. V was trimmed by 3 bases and J by 9 bases, leaving 14 bases between them. Germline CDR1 KGHSH, CDR2 LQKENI. DNA of the CDR3: TGTGCCAGCTCACCTTCTGGGGGGGAACAAGCTTTCTTT. Protein sequence: CASSPSGGEQAFF.

The J gene is TRBJ2-1, the V gene TRBV5-1; a possible D gene is TRBD1 (6 bases). Germline-derived CDR1 and CDR2 are SGHRS and YFSETQ. The CDR3 has 15 residues. V was shortened by 3 bases and J by 1 base, with 11 bases between the two germline ends. DNA of the CDR3: TGCGCCAGCAGCTCCCGGACAGCTTCCTACAATGAGCAGTTCTTC. Protein product: CASSSRTASYNEQFF.

The rearrangement links TRBV28 to TRBJ2-1; D perhaps matches TRBD2 (5 bases). CDR3 length: 16 residues. CDR1 is MDHEN, CDR2 SYDVKM, per germline. The germline V and J ends were trimmed by 3 bases and 4 bases, with 16 bases remaining between them. The CDR3 DNA is TGTGCCAGCAGTTTCGGGGTCGGGCACGGGTACAATGAGCAGTTCTTC. Its translation: CASSFGVGHGYNEQFF.

The V gene is TRBV6-4, the J gene TRBJ2-2, with a tentative D call TRBD1 (6 bases). The CDR3 length is 15 residues. Germline V CDR1 and CDR2: MRHNA, SNTAGT. The germline V and J ends were trimmed by 4 bases and 4 bases, with 13 bases remaining between them. The CDR3 loop is CASSARGGTTGELFF. For the CDR3, the DNA is TGTGCCAGCAGTGCAAGAGGGGGTACCACCGGGGAGCTGTTTTTT.

The rearrangement links TRBV29-1 to TRBJ2-3; TRBD2 agrees at 7 bases. The CDR3 has 11 amino acids. Germline CDR1 reads SQVTM; CDR2 reads ANQGSEA. Trimming cost V 6 bases and J 7 bases; bases outside gene matches: 4. As DNA, the CDR3 is TGCAGCGTCACGGGGGGAAATACGCAGTATTTT. The encoded protein is CSVTGGNTQYF.

The rearrangement joins TRBV30 to TRBJ2-1; tentatively, D is TRBD1 (5 bases). With 0 bases removed from V and 7 bases from J, the gap between germline ends came to 16 bases. The CDR3 has 15 amino acids. Germline lookup yields CDR1 GTSNPN and CDR2 SVGIG (reference sequence). The CDR3 here is CAWSVPAKYRNEQFF. The CDR3, as DNA: TGTGCCTGGAGTGTCCCCGCAAAATACAGGAATGAGCAGTTCTTC.

This clone was seen only once. For the CDR3, the DNA is TGTGCCAGCAGACCTACCGGGACTAGAACAGATACGCAGTATTTT. Its protein is CASRPTGTRTDTQYF. The chain recombines TRBV7-2 with TRBJ2-3; 8 bases line up with TRBD2. This CDR3 region has 15 residues. Germline CDR1 and CDR2: SGHTA and FQGNSA. Germline trimming cut 6 bases from V and 3 bases from J; bases unmatched to any gene: 8.

The V and J genes are TRBV11-2 and TRBJ2-7; D is perhaps TRBD2 (6 bases). CDR3 length: 13 residues. Germline V gives CDR1 SGHAT, CDR2 FQNNGV. V lost 4 bases and J lost 2, with 9 bases in between. The CDR3 region is CASSSGLAYEQYF. In DNA form, the CDR3 reads TGTGCCAGCAGCTCGGGACTGGCCTACGAGCAGTACTTC.

J is TRBJ1-2 and V is TRBV5-4; 10 bases agree with TRBD1. The CDR3 length is 15 residues. Germline loops: CDR1 SGHNT, CDR2 YYREEE (reference sequence). The V segment lost 1 base and the J segment 6 bases; nucleotides outside the gene matches: 6. The CDR3 bases are TGTGCCAGCAGCTTGTACACCGGGACAGGGGATGGCTACACCTTC. It specifies CASSLYTGTGDGYTF.

V gene TRBV5-6 combines with J gene TRBJ2-7; 11 nucleotides match TRBD1. CDR1 SGHDT and CDR2 YYEEEE come from the germline V gene. Trimming at V came to 3 bases and at J to 7 bases, leaving 6 bases not matched to a gene. This CDR3 spans 14 amino acids. In DNA form, the CDR3 reads TGTGCCAGCAGCTGGACAGGGGGCTCGGTGGAGCAGTACTTC. It translates to CASSWTGGSVEQYF.

The genes are TRBV5-6 and TRBJ2-1; 12 bases are a match to TRBD1. The CDR3 is 13 residues long. V trimming: 7 bases; J trimming: 15 bases; junction bases outside the gene matches: 11. Germline CDR1 is SGHDT and CDR2 is YYEEEE. CDR3 in amino acids: CASRDRGRLSLFF. CDR3 nucleotide sequence: TGTGCCAGCCGGGACAGGGGGCGCTTAAGCCTGTTCTTC.

The chain combines TRBV9 with TRBJ2-3, with D uncertain. The V and J ends lost 0 bases and 1 base respectively, with 6 bases between them. CDR1 is SGDLS, CDR2 YYNGEE, per germline. The CDR3 sequence is 14 residues long. DNA for the CDR3: TGTGCCAGCAGCGTAGCGGAGCGCACAGATACGCAGTATTTT. This gives the protein CASSVAERTDTQYF. Full variable domain (outside the CDR3, taken from reference TRBV9 and TRBJ2-3): DSGVTQTPKHLITATGQRVTLRCSPRSGDLSVYWYQQSLDQGLQFLIQYYNGEERAKGNILERFSAQQFPDLHSELNLSSLELGDSALYFCASSVAERTDTQYFGPGTRLTVL.